This T cell receptor (beta chain) is drawn from a study of monozygotic twins with inflammatory bowel disease. Germline CDR1 reads MNHEY; CDR2 reads SVGAGI. The CDR3 is 14 residues long. General study points: On the inverse Simpson index, IBD patients scored lower for TCRbeta diversity than healthy co-twins.

TCRdb reprocessed the 5' RACE reads and reports one entry per CDR3 protein, with no DNA. Its listing shows 310,000 or so distinct CDR3 sequences. A note on this clonotype: What it recognizes is unknown.

Sequencing input: blood. The TCR comes from a human donor with ulcerative colitis or Crohn's disease, or a healthy co-twin of an affected twin (not recorded which). This sequence joins TRBV6-5 and TRBJ2-7; TCRdb indicates TRBD1, and absent DNA this call remains unverified. The CDR3 is CASSFVTGGYEQYF.